Below are 4 T cell receptor beta chains sequenced from a single sample in a study of CD4 T cells in relation to SARS-CoV-2 and coronaviruses. These TCRs are of unknown antigen specificity. Measured with immunoSEQ multiplex PCR; TCRdb has only the in-frame clones, and not every one. The data show some 40,000 clones, over 75% seen once. The source material was memory CD4+ T cells from PBMCs, cultured in vitro. The receptors were sampled from an adult with COVID-19.

The chain employs TRBV5-5 and TRBJ1-5, with 9 bases that match TRBD1. From germline, CDR1 is SGHKS and CDR2 YYEKEE (reference sequence). The CDR3 is made up of 15 amino acids. The J segment lost 6 bases and the V segment lost 4 bases, leaving 8 bases of the junction unmatched. CDR3 nucleotides: TGTGCCAGCAGCCAAAGGACAGGGGTTGGTCAGCCCCAGCATTTT. Translated, it gives CASSQRTGVGQPQHF.

The chain joins TRBV30 to TRBJ2-3; the match to TRBD2 covers 10 bases. Germline loops: CDR1 GTSNPN, CDR2 SVGIG (reference sequence). The V and J ends lost 5 bases and 7 bases, in that order; junction bases with no gene match: 6. The CDR3 covers 13 residues. DNA of the CDR3: TGTGCCTGGTCTAGCGGGAGTATATATACGCAGTATTTT. Residues: CAWSSGSIYTQYF.

Judged by abundance, this clone is medium-sized. The V and J genes are TRBV21-1 and TRBJ2-7; the table's D call, TRBD2, was not checked against the DNA. TRBV21-1 is an annotated pseudogene. The CDR3 runs to 17 residues. Here the CDR3 reads CASSPQRPPGRRYEQYF. The CDR3 DNA reads TGTGCCAGCAGCCCACAAAGACCACCAGGGAGGAGGTACGAGCAGTACTTC.

The chain recombines TRBV7-9 with TRBJ1-4; D gene ambiguous. CDR3 length: 13 residues. The V end was cut by 3 bases, the J end by 4 bases, with 6 bases between. The germline gives CDR1 SEHNR, CDR2 FQNEAQ (reference sequence). The CDR3 DNA is TGTGCCAGCAGCTTCTACAGTAATGAAAAACTGTTTTTT. This sequence encodes CASSFYSNEKLFF.